Included here is one T cell receptor beta chain sequence, with context. Libraries were prepared by immunoSEQ multiplex PCR; TCRdb keeps only in-frame clonotypes and omits some of them. The data show 26,000 or so clones, less than 90% seen once. This record belongs to a study of T cells in localized non-small cell lung cancer. This specimen consisted of peripheral blood, obtained before any cancer treatment. This clonotype was obtained from a female donor over 55 with stage II squamous cell lung carcinoma.

CDR3 DNA: TGTGCCAGTAGTCCTCAGGGGGCCAGGGGGACCCAGTACTTC. This encodes CASSPQGARGTQYF. The chain couples TRBV19 to TRBJ2-5, with 8 nucleotides matching TRBD1. This CDR3 has 14 amino acids. Germline V gene data show CDR1 as LNHDA and CDR2 as SQIVND (reference sequence). V shed 5 bases, J shed 7 bases, and the junction held 9 bases outside the gene matches. The whole variable domain, filled in from reference TRBV19 and TRBJ2-5, reads DGGITQSPKYLFRKEGQNVTLSCEQNLNHDAMYWYRQDPGQGLRLIYYSQIVNDFQKGDIAEGYSVSREKKESFPLTVTSAQKNPTAFYLCASSPQGARGTQYFGPGTRLLVL.